Each of the 9 T cell receptor beta chains below was sequenced from the same sample in a study of Ad26.COV2.S vaccination and SARS-CoV-2 variants. Regarding treatment: about 20 received Ad26.COV2.S at low or high dose, single or two shots; roughly five received placebo; per-sample allocation not given. The samples were gathered on day 63 after the first injection of vaccine or placebo. Generated by immunoSEQ multiplex PCR, the TCRdb table keeps only in-frame clones and is missing some. The repertoire has about 350,000 clones, about 88% of them found once; the top ten carry 6.4%. Sequencing used peripheral blood, obtained in a trial of Ad26.COV2.S vaccine versus placebo. Source of these receptors: a person aged 18-60 years who received the Ad26.COV2.S COVID-19 vaccine or a placebo.

This clone occurred a few times. The chain has TRBV6-2 or TRBV6-3 and TRBJ1-5, with a tentative D call TRBD1 (6 bases). The CDR3 has 13 amino acids. The germline V gene has CDR1 MNHEY and CDR2 SVGEGT. Trimming removed 6 bases at V and 9 bases at J, with 15 bases between. CDR3 sequence (DNA): TGTGCCAGCAGCCGGGACACCTCAGGGCCCCAGCATTTT. It specifies CASSRDTSGPQHF.

The V call is TRBV7-3, the J call TRBJ2-3; TRBD2 is a possible D gene (6 bases). V lost 0 bases and J lost 6, with 10 bases in between. This CDR3 has 14 residues. Germline lookup yields CDR1 SGHTA and CDR2 FQGTGA. The CDR3 sequence: CASSLTSAGDTQYF. The CDR3 DNA is TGTGCCAGCAGCTTAACGTCGGCGGGGGATACGCAGTATTTT.

V gene TRBV7-3 combines with J gene TRBJ2-5; TRBD2 matches 14 bases. Germline assignment: CDR1 SGHTA and CDR2 FQGTGA. V was pared by 5 bases and J by 5 bases, with 4 bases of the junction left unmatched. The CDR3 loop spans 15 amino acids. The CDR3 region is CASSQTSGGAETQYF. The CDR3 DNA reads as TGTGCCAGCAGCCAGACTAGCGGGGGGGCGGAGACCCAGTACTTC.

The CDR3 DNA follows: TGTGCCAGCAGCTCTGACAGGGGACGGGTCTACGAGCAGTACTTC. Protein sequence: CASSSDRGRVYEQYF. The gene calls are TRBV7-2 and TRBJ2-7, with TRBD1 matching over 8 bases. The CDR3 has 15 residues. The J segment lost 3 bases and the V segment lost 4 bases, leaving 8 bases of the junction unmatched. Germline V gene sequence: CDR1 SGHTA, CDR2 FQGNSA.

The chain carries TRBV5-1 and TRBJ2-2; the D gene is possibly TRBD1 (6 bases). V was shortened by 3 bases and J by 6 bases, with 15 bases between the two germline ends. Per the germline V gene, CDR1 is SGHRS and CDR2 is YFSETQ. This CDR3 region has 15 residues. In DNA form, the CDR3 reads TGCGCCAGCAGCTCGACGACAGGTTCCCCCGGGGAGCTGTTTTTT. The encoded protein is CASSSTTGSPGELFF.

V usage is TRBV27 and J usage is TRBJ1-2; possibly TRBD1 for D (5 bases). The CDR3 contains 16 residues. Germline values: CDR1 MNHEY, CDR2 SMNVEV (reference sequence). V was trimmed by 4 bases and J by 4 bases, leaving 19 bases between them. DNA for the CDR3: TGTGCCAGCAGTTCCGATCTATATACAGGTGTCTATGGCTACACCTTC. Translation: CASSSDLYTGVYGYTF.

This clone was recorded a few times. This sequence joins TRBV4-2 and TRBJ1-2; D uncertain. Germline CDR1 LGHNA, CDR2 YNFKEQ. V lost 0 bases, J lost 5 bases, and 7 bases lay in between. This CDR3 is 13 amino acids long. The CDR3 DNA reads as TGTGCCAGCAGCCAAGAGGCGGTTTATGGCTACACCTTC. Its protein is CASSQEAVYGYTF.

As regards this clone: A junction end diverges from the germline sequence, so it may reflect a read error. This rearrangement joins TRBV9 to TRBJ1-1, with a tentative D call TRBD1 (5 bases). In germline, CDR1 is SGDLS, CDR2 YYNGEE. This CDR3 is built from 13 residues. In nucleotides, the CDR3 is TGTGCCAGCAGCGTACGGGGGAACGCTGAAGCTTTCTTT. Translating gives CASSVRGNAEAFF.

The J gene is TRBJ2-6, the V gene TRBV3-1 (or the pseudogene TRBV3-2), with TRBD1 matching 10 bases. This CDR3 has 17 amino acids. The junction had 3 bases not matched to a gene; V was cut back by 1 base and J by 3 bases. From germline, CDR1 is LGHDT and CDR2 YNNKEL (reference sequence). The CDR3 nucleotides read TGTGCCAGCAGCCAAGTGGGACAGGGGTTTGGGGCCAACGTCCTGACTTTC. As protein: CASSQVGQGFGANVLTF.